These 21 T cell receptor beta chains originate from one sample sequenced in a study of vaccination effects on CD4 cells after COVID-19 (dated by TCRdb to between 2021 and 2024). Their antigen targets remain unknown. Libraries came from the immunoSEQ multiplex PCR assay. This is the immuneACCESS table as TCRdb keeps it, with only in-frame sequences that have V and J called. A part of the clones is gone; compared with another copy, unresolved V genes explain less than half, and the rest is unexplained. A total of 50,000 to 65,000 clones appear in this sample, around 73% of them only once. 1% to 1.5% of the sample is held by the ten biggest clonotypes. The ViraFEST assay stimulated PBMC with viral peptide pools and then used TCR sequencing to identify antigen-specific CD4+ T cell clonotypes by expansion. After about 9 days of culture, CD4+ T cells were isolated with the EasySep CD4+ T cell isolation kit. Each participant received two doses of an mRNA SARS-CoV-2 vaccine, either BNT162b2 or mRNA-1273.

The sequences come from CD4+ T cells from PBMCs cultured with HCoV-229E spike peptides, collected after COVID-19 vaccination. Sample cell subset or site, as interpreted from the label and publication: HCoV-229E spike overlapping peptide pool stimulation. Source of these receptors: a human donor who received a COVID-19 vaccine.

The V and J genes are TRBV6-4 and TRBJ2-1, with D possibly TRBD2 on 6 matching bases. The CDR3 contains 15 residues. Trimming pared 4 bases from V and 1 base from J, leaving 11 bases between. The germline CDR1 and CDR2 sequences are MRHNA and SNTAGT. CDR3 amino acids: CASSAGGGSYNEQFF. DNA for the CDR3: TGTGCCAGCAGTGCGGGTGGGGGGTCCTACAATGAGCAGTTCTTC.

The J gene is TRBJ2-7, the V gene TRBV2; 11 bases fit TRBD1. Germline assignment: CDR1 SNHLY and CDR2 FYNNEI. This CDR3 region has 14 residues. The V and J ends lost 6 bases and 4 bases, in that order; junction bases with no gene match: 5. The CDR3 region is CASSQDRGPYEQYV. CDR3 sequence (DNA): TGTGCCAGCAGCCAGGACAGGGGGCCTTACGAGCAGTACGTC.

The chain uses TRBV12-3 or TRBV12-4 and TRBJ2-7; 8 bases align to TRBD1. Germline trimming cut 5 bases from V and 5 bases from J; bases unmatched to any gene: 2. This CDR3 has 12 amino acids. The CDR3 here is CASSRTGNEQYV. CDR3 in DNA: TGTGCCAGCAGTAGGACAGGGAACGAGCAGTACGTC.

The genes are TRBV6-5 and TRBJ2-7; TRBD2 aligns across 10 bases. Germline V lookup: CDR1 MNHEY, CDR2 SVGAGI. The CDR3 contains 13 residues. V was pared by 5 bases and J by 3 bases, with 1 base of the junction left unmatched. The CDR3 is CASSTSGDYEQYV. The CDR3 nucleotides are TGTGCCAGCAGTACTAGCGGGGACTACGAGCAGTACGTC.

A few counts support this clone. V gene TRBV10-2 combines with J gene TRBJ1-1, with TRBD1 identical over 7 bases. The CDR3 consists of 13 residues. Germline V lookup: CDR1 WSHSY, CDR2 SAAADI. After removal of 5 bases from V and 10 bases from J, the junction contained 10 bases not matched to a gene. CDR3 residues: CASSTRDSLSAFF. The CDR3 DNA is TGCGCCAGCAGTACCCGGGACAGCTTATCAGCTTTCTTT.

The chain links TRBV6-6 to TRBJ2-7; weak D call: TRBD1 (8 bases). The ends were cut back, 2 bases at V and 2 bases at J, with 13 bases in the middle. This CDR3 comprises 15 residues. CDR1 and CDR2 (germline): MNHNY, SVGAGI (reference sequence). For the CDR3, the DNA is TGTGCCAGCAGTTACACAGGGGGGGGACCCTACGAGCAGTACGTC. Amino acids: CASSYTGGGPYEQYV.

The CDR3 is CAISDASSYNSPLHF. The CDR3 coding sequence is TGTGCCATCAGTGACGCCAGCTCCTATAATTCACCCCTCCACTTT. The rearrangement joins TRBV10-3 to TRBJ1-6, with D hard to call. Looked up from germline, CDR1 is ENHRY and CDR2 is SYGVKD. V lost 3 bases and J 0 bases, leaving 6 bases between the germline ends. This CDR3 comprises 15 residues.

The chain couples TRBV2 to TRBJ1-4; possibly TRBD1 for D (6 bases). Germline V lookup: CDR1 SNHLY, CDR2 FYNNEI. The CDR3 has 14 amino acids. V lost 0 bases and J 10 bases, leaving 12 bases between the germline ends. CDR3 DNA sequence: TGTGCCAGCAGTGAAGCGGTCAGGGGTGGAAAACTGTTTTTT. It encodes CASSEAVRGGKLFF.

The chain couples TRBV2 to TRBJ2-7; D could derive from TRBD1 or TRBD2 (5 bases each). This CDR3 has 13 residues. V lost 6 bases and J 1 base, leaving 10 bases between the germline ends. CDR1 is SNHLY and CDR2 is FYNNEI in the germline V gene. CDR3 sequence: CASSGDRSYEQYV. DNA of the CDR3: TGTGCCAGCAGCGGGGACCGGTCCTACGAGCAGTACGTC.

V gene TRBV12-3 or TRBV12-4 combines with J gene TRBJ1-2; a weak D match, TRBD1 (5 bases). V lost 3 bases and J lost 4, with 9 bases in between. This CDR3 is built from 13 residues. CDR3 in amino acids: CASSLQGGYGYTF. The CDR3, as DNA: TGTGCCAGCAGTTTGCAGGGCGGCTATGGCTACACCTTC.

V usage is TRBV5-1 and J usage is TRBJ2-2; no reliable D call. Germline CDR1 SGHRS, CDR2 YFSETQ. The V end lost 6 bases, the J end lost 4 bases, and 13 bases lay between the germline ends. The CDR3 spans 14 residues. The CDR3 sequence: CASKPAMSTGELFF. In DNA, the CDR3 is TGCGCCAGCAAGCCTGCTATGAGCACCGGGGAGCTGTTTTTT.

This chain uses TRBV24-1 with TRBJ1-1, with D unclear. Germline V CDR1 and CDR2: KGHDR, SFDVKD. V was shortened by 3 bases and J by 11 bases, with 15 bases between the two germline ends. The CDR3 runs 13 residues. In DNA form, the CDR3 reads TGTGCCACCAGTGATGGCGGGGAGTGGGCGGCTTTCTTT. It is translated as CATSDGGEWAAFF.

This clone was detected once. The chain combines TRBV24-1 with TRBJ2-3, with 13 positions matching TRBD2. Germline loops: CDR1 KGHDR, CDR2 SFDVKD. CDR3 length: 16 residues. After removal of 5 bases from V and 3 bases from J, the junction contained 4 bases not matched to a gene. The CDR3 DNA sequence: TGTGCCACCAGTGGCACTAGCGGGGGGGCGACAGATACGCAGTATTTT. The encoded protein is CATSGTSGGATDTQYF.

Only a few counts were recorded for this clone. The chain is built from TRBV7-3 and TRBJ2-1, with a weak D call TRBD2 (6 bases). The CDR3 has 13 amino acids. The V gene's germline CDR1 is SGHTA and CDR2 FQGTGA. The V and J ends lost 5 bases and 3 bases respectively, with 8 bases between them. The CDR3 DNA reads as TGTGCCAGCAGCCCCGGGGGCTACAATGAGCAGTTCTTC. It yields the protein CASSPGGYNEQFF.

The chain joins TRBV5-1 to TRBJ1-3; no firm D call. The CDR3 consists of 15 residues. With 4 bases removed from V and 0 bases from J, the gap between germline ends came to 11 bases. Germline V CDR1 and CDR2: SGHRS, YFSETQ. CDR3 residues: CASSPRENSGNTIYF. The CDR3 coding sequence is TGCGCCAGCAGCCCCCGGGAAAACTCTGGAAACACCATATATTTT.

The chain employs TRBV3-1 (or the pseudogene TRBV3-2) and TRBJ2-1; 9 nucleotides align to TRBD2. CDR1 is LGHDT and CDR2 is YNNKEL in the germline V gene (reference sequence). V gave up 2 bases and J gave up 3 bases; unmatched junction bases: 8. The CDR3 has 17 amino acids. The CDR3 protein is CASSQQPGSGGYNEQFF. The CDR3 coding sequence is TGTGCCAGCAGCCAACAGCCGGGTAGCGGGGGCTACAATGAGCAGTTCTTC.

This rearrangement joins TRBV18 to TRBJ2-2, with D possibly called TRBD1 or TRBD2 (6 bases each). Germline V gene lookup returns CDR1 KGHSH and CDR2 LQKENI. The length of the CDR3 is 16 residues. Between the trimmed V and J ends, which lost 1 base and 1 base, there was a span of 10 bases. Here the CDR3 reads CASSPRRGVNTGELFF. The CDR3 DNA is TGTGCCAGCTCACCACGGAGGGGGGTGAACACCGGGGAGCTGTTTTTT.

In its sample, this clone was seen a few times. The J gene is TRBJ2-1, the V gene TRBV7-3; TRBD1 agrees at 7 bases. The germline V gene encodes CDR1 SGHTA and CDR2 FQGTGA. Losses at the gene ends were 5 bases for V and 3 bases for J; bases not matched to a gene: 7. The CDR3 extends over 15 amino acids. Here the CDR3 DNA reads TGTGCCAGCAGCCCAGGGGGACAGCTCTACAATGAGCAGTTCTTC. Its protein product is CASSPGGQLYNEQFF.

Only a few counts were recorded for this clone. This rearrangement joins TRBV6-1 to TRBJ1-3; no clear D gene. Germline V gives CDR1 MNHNS, CDR2 SASEGT. Trimming left V 0 bases short and J 4 bases short, with 13 bases between. The CDR3 is 16 amino acids. This CDR3 reads CASSEAEGRGGNTIYF. The CDR3 DNA sequence: TGTGCCAGCAGTGAAGCGGAGGGAAGAGGCGGAAACACCATATATTTT.

The genes are TRBV2 and TRBJ2-3, with 8 nucleotides matching TRBD2. From germline, CDR1 is SNHLY and CDR2 FYNNEI. Germline trimming cut 7 bases from V and 2 bases from J; bases unmatched to any gene: 8. The length of the CDR3 is 15 residues. CDR3 in amino acids: CASTLAGFPTDTQYF. As DNA, the CDR3 is TGTGCCAGCACCTTAGCGGGGTTCCCCACAGATACGCAGTATTTT.

The gene calls are TRBV9 and TRBJ2-5; maybe TRBD2 (6 bases). Trimming took off 2 bases at V and 4 bases at J, with 12 bases between the two ends. This CDR3 is 14 amino acids long. Germline CDR1 reads SGDLS; CDR2 reads YYNGEE. For the CDR3, the DNA is TGTGCCAGCAGCGTGCGGGGAACCGGAGAGACCCAGTACTTC. Protein product: CASSVRGTGETQYF.